Listed below are T cell receptor beta chains from one sample, sequenced in a study of control samples from healthy donors and cancer patients. Clones were read by immunoSEQ multiplex PCR, and TCRdb kept only the in-frame ones, dropping some. The sample shows 100,000 to 150,000 clones, 80% to 90% of them seen only once. Sample: blood. Receptor source: a man aged 35-49 years in good health. The CDR3 runs from the conserved cysteine through the conserved F or W. D genes are given only for firm matches. Not every row has a clone size; where given, it reads once, few, many or a size class.

TRBV15,TRBJ2-7,.,.,CATSRQLDNGYEQYF,TGTGCCACCAGCAGACAATTAGACAATGGCTACGAGCAGTACTTC
TRBV6-2/TRBV6-3,TRBJ1-6,.,TRBD1,CASSKGQHNSPLHF,TGTGCCAGCAGCAAGGGACAGCACAATTCACCCCTCCACTTT
TRBV25-1,TRBJ1-4,.,.,CGSGGHLNEKLFF,TGTGGCAGCGGTGGACACCTTAATGAAAAACTGTTTTTT
TRBV29-1,TRBJ1-2,.,TRBD1,CSVEGTGDVGYTF,TGCAGCGTTGAAGGGACAGGAGATGTCGGCTACACCTTC
TRBV5-4,TRBJ2-2,.,TRBD1,CASSFPNLQGANTGELFF,TGTGCCAGCAGCTTCCCAAACCTACAGGGGGCGAACACCGGGGAGCTGTTTTTT
TRBV9,TRBJ1-6,.,TRBD1,CASSPTRQGNSPLHF,TGTGCCAGCAGCCCCACCCGACAGGGCAATTCACCCCTCCACTTT
TRBV4-1,TRBJ1-5,.,.,CASSQAPSGALINQPQHF,TGCGCCAGCAGCCAAGCCCCCTCAGGGGCGCTTATTAATCAGCCCCAGCATTTT
TRBV5-8,TRBJ1-2,.,.,CASSERRGRDGYTF,TGTGCCAGCAGCGAACGGAGGGGTCGGGATGGCTACACCTTC
TRBV5-1,TRBJ1-2,.,.,CASSLGSGNGYTF,TGCGCCAGCAGCTTGGGGTCAGGAAATGGCTACACCTTC
TRBV4-3,TRBJ2-2,.,.,CASSRQGLGTGELFF,TGCGCCAGCAGCCGCCAGGGGCTGGGCACCGGGGAGCTGTTTTTT
TRBV29-1,TRBJ2-7,once,.,CSVDLNYEQYF,TGCAGCGTTGACCTGAACTACGAGCAGTACTTC
TRBV7-9,TRBJ2-1,.,.,CASSRRSSYNEQFF,TGTGCCAGCAGCCGTAGAAGCTCCTACAATGAGCAGTTCTTC
TRBV10-3,TRBJ2-5,.,.,CAISDVGATQYF,TGTGCCATCAGTGATGTAGGGGCGACCCAGTACTTC
TRBV6-1,TRBJ1-2,.,.,CASSEERRITNYGYTF,TGTGCCAGCAGTGAGGAAAGGAGGATAACTAACTATGGCTACACCTTC
TRBV7-9,TRBJ1-4,.,.,CASSRSRESGEKLFF,TGTGCCAGCAGTCGAAGCCGGGAGAGCGGCGAAAAACTGTTTTTT
TRBV7-9,TRBJ1-1,.,TRBD1,CASSSYLGQGINTEAFF,TGTGCCAGCAGCTCATATTTGGGACAGGGGATAAACACTGAAGCTTTCTTT
TRBV5-5,TRBJ1-1,once,.,CASSLISLNTEAFF,TGTGCCAGCAGCTTAATATCACTGAACACTGAAGCTTTCTTT
TRBV10-2,TRBJ2-6,.,.,CASTGTFLSGANVLTF,TGCGCCAGCACCGGGACATTTCTCTCTGGGGCCAACGTCCTGACTTTC
TRBV5-6,TRBJ2-2,.,.,CASRHWDTGELFF,TGTGCCAGCAGGCACTGGGACACCGGGGAGCTGTTTTTT
TRBV3-1/TRBV3-2,TRBJ2-1,.,TRBD1,CASSPRQGVYNEQFF,TGTGCCAGCAGCCCTCGACAGGGGGTTTACAATGAGCAGTTCTTC
TRBV7-9,TRBJ2-5,.,.,CASSLGLVNQETQYF,TGTGCCAGCAGCTTAGGACTAGTCAATCAAGAGACCCAGTACTTC
TRBV4-1,TRBJ2-6,.,.,CASSQVGRGSGANVLTF,TGCGCCAGCAGCCAAGTGGGCAGGGGCTCTGGGGCCAACGTCCTGACTTTC
TRBV9,TRBJ2-3,.,TRBD2,CASSRSSSGGPSTDTQYF,TGTGCCAGCAGCCGTTCCTCTAGCGGGGGTCCTAGCACAGATACGCAGTATTTT
TRBV11-2,TRBJ1-1,.,.,CASSSLTGEAFF,TGTGCCAGCAGCTCACTGACAGGTGAAGCTTTCTTT
TRBV6-6,TRBJ2-3,.,.,CASSYGGTDTQYF,TGTGCCAGCAGTTATGGTGGCACAGATACGCAGTATTTT
TRBV19,TRBJ1-5,once,.,CASSIWQLYQPQHF,TGTGCCAGTAGTATTTGGCAGCTTTATCAGCCCCAGCATTTT
TRBV3-1/TRBV3-2,TRBJ2-5,.,.,CASSQDQGTWETQYF,TGTGCCAGCAGCCAAGATCAGGGGACCTGGGAGACCCAGTACTTC
TRBV18,TRBJ1-3,.,.,CASSPPVGSGNTIYF,TGTGCCAGCTCACCACCCGTGGGCTCTGGAAACACCATATATTTT
TRBV24-1,TRBJ2-5,.,.,CATSDLQAGRQTQYF,TGTGCCACCAGTGATTTGCAGGCAGGCCGCCAGACCCAGTACTTC
TRBV7-3,TRBJ1-6,.,.,CASSPGPRNSPLHF,TGTGCCAGCAGCCCGGGACCGCGAAATTCACCCCTCCACTTT
TRBV5-8,TRBJ2-1,.,.,CASSLGSSYNEQFF,TGTGCCAGCAGCTTGGGTAGCTCCTACAATGAGCAGTTCTTC
TRBV6-6,TRBJ1-6,.,TRBD1,CASSYRTGHHDSPLHF,TGTGCCAGCAGTTATCGGACAGGGCATCATGATTCACCCCTCCACTTT
TRBV20-1,TRBJ2-3,.,.,CSARGGDTQYF,TGCAGTGCTAGAGGGGGGGATACGCAGTATTTT
TRBV12-5,TRBJ2-1,once,.,CASGLVDGQLYNEQFF,TGTGCTAGTGGTTTGGTAGACGGACAGCTATACAATGAGCAGTTCTTC
TRBV11-3,TRBJ2-7,.,TRBD1,CASSLEITGGGYEQYF,TGTGCCAGCAGCTTAGAGATAACAGGGGGCGGATACGAGCAGTACTTC
TRBV25-1,TRBJ2-3,.,.,CASSRLKATDTQYF,TGTGCCAGCAGTCGTTTGAAAGCCACAGATACGCAGTATTTT